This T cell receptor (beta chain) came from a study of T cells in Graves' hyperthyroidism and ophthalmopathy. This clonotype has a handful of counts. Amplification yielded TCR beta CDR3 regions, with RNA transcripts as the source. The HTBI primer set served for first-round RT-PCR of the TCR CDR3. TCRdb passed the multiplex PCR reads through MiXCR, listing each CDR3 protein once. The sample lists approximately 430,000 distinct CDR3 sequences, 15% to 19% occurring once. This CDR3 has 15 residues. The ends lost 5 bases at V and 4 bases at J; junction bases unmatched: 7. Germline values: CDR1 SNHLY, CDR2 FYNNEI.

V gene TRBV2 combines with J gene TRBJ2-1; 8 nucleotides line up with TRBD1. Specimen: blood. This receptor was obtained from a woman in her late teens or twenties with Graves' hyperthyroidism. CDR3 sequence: CASSRQGSLYNEQFF. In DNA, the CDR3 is TGTGCCAGCAGTCGACAGGGGTCCCTATACAATGAGCAGTTCTTC. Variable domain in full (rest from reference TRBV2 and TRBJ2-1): EPEVTQTPSHQVTQMGQEVILRCVPISNHLYFYWYRQILGQKVEFLVSFYNNEISEKSEIFDDQFSVERPDGSNFTLKIRSTKLEDSAMYFCASSRQGSLYNEQFFGPGTRLTVL.